Detailed here is one TCR beta chain. Antigen specificity is unknown. The record originates from a study of T cell responses to AZD1222 COVID-19 vaccine. Study results and limitations: Mostly white British, mostly female donors; authors suggested clonal diversity may be underestimated. At study baseline, merely five or six AZD1222 recipients were seropositive. Repertoires were sampled only after the peak T cell response. In the spike-specific TCR repertoire, nearly half reportedly target unmutated variant regions.

The CDR3 is made up of 14 amino acids. V lost 6 bases to trimming and J lost 0 bases, with 10 bases between them. Germline V gene data show CDR1 as MNHNY and CDR2 as SVGAGI (reference sequence). The protocol was immunoSEQ multiplex PCR, while the TCRdb copy is restricted to in-frame clones and leaves out a portion. The data show around 70,000 clones, almost 90% seen once. Sequencing used peripheral blood, obtained on day 0 of AZD1222 vaccination. J is TRBJ2-3 and V is TRBV6-6; possibly TRBD1 or TRBD2 for D (5 bases each). This receptor was identified in an adult in good health. In nucleotides, the CDR3 is TGTGCCAGCAGGGGGACGCCTAGCACAGATACGCAGTATTTT. Translated: CASRGTPSTDTQYF.